This entry concerns a single T cell receptor beta chain. Data came from immunoSEQ multiplex PCR; TCRdb stores just in-frame clones and leaves some out. The sample lists about 67,000 clones, about 89% occurring once. This specimen comes from a study of blood T cell repertoires in COVID-19. Study at large: COVID-19 samples from acute and convalescent phases originated in the United States, Italy and Spain.

This CDR3 is built from 16 residues. V was clipped by 3 bases and J by 0 bases, with 14 bases between them. CDR1 and CDR2 (germline): SGHDN, FVKESK. The sequence came from a man aged 45-60 years with active COVID-19. The chain employs TRBV14 and TRBJ2-5; a weak D match, TRBD2 (6 bases). Sample: peripheral blood. Written as DNA, the CDR3 is TGTGCCAGCAGCCATCGTAGGCTAGCGAACCAAGAGACCCAGTACTTC. Translated: CASSHRRLANQETQYF.